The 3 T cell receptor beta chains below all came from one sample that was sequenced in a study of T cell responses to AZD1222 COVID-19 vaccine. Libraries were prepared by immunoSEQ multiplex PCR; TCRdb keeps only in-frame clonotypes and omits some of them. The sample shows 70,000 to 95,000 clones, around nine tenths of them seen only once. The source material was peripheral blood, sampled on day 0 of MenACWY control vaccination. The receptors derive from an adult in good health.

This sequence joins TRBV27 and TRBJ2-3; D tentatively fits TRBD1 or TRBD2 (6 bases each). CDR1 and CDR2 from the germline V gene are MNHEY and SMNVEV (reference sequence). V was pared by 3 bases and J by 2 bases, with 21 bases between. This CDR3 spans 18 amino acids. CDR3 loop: CASSFIPRGHGNTDTQYF. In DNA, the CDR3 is TGTGCCAGCAGTTTTATTCCGCGGGGACATGGCAACACAGATACGCAGTATTTT.

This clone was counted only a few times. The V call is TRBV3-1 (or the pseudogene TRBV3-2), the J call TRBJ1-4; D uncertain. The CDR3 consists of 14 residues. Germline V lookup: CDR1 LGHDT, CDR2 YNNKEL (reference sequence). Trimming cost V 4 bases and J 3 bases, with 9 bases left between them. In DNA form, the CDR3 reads TGTGCCAGCAGCCCGGGGTTGTCTAATGAAAAACTGTTTTTT. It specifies CASSPGLSNEKLFF.

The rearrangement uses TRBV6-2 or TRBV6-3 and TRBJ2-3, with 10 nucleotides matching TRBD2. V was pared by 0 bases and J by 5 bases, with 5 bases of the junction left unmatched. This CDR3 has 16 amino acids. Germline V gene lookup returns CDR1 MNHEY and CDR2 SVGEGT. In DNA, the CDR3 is TGTGCCAGCAGTTACTCGAAGGGACTAGCGAGAGATACGCAGTATTTT. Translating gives CASSYSKGLARDTQYF.